The 26 T cell receptor beta chains reported below all come from one sample, sequenced in a study of cytomegalovirus exposure and HLA in healthy donors. Primers included in the PCR were 60 Vbeta and 13 Jbeta primers. TCRdb keeps only in-frame clones here, not all; method: immunoSEQ multiplex PCR. The table lists over 150,000 clones, roughly 82% of them singletons, with around 10% in the top ten. The specimen was PBMCs. The receptor set was obtained from a man in his fifties or sixties in good health and CMV-seropositive.

The rearrangement uses TRBV6-5 and TRBJ2-7, with 9 bases that match TRBD2. The V segment lost 6 bases and the J segment 6 bases; nucleotides outside the gene matches: 6. Germline CDR1 is MNHEY and CDR2 is SVGAGI. This CDR3 is 13 amino acids long. The CDR3 protein is CASRREGTGEQYF. The CDR3 DNA is TGTGCCAGCAGGCGGGAGGGAACAGGCGAGCAGTACTTC.

The J gene is TRBJ2-2, the V gene TRBV18, with 7 bases lining up with TRBD1. The J segment lost 1 base and the V segment lost 1 base, leaving 6 bases of the junction unmatched. Germline V gene data show CDR1 as KGHSH and CDR2 as LQKENI. This CDR3 contains 17 residues. This CDR3 reads CASSPRARQGNTGELFF. CDR3 sequence (DNA): TGTGCCAGCTCACCACGCGCGAGACAGGGGAACACCGGGGAGCTGTTTTTT. Full variable domain (missing parts from reference TRBV18 and TRBJ2-2): NAGVMQNPRHLVRRRGQEARLRCSPMKGHSHVYWYRQLPEEGLKFMVYLQKENIIDESGMPKERFSAEFPKEGPSILRIQQVVRGDSAAYFCASSPRARQGNTGELFFGEGSRLTVL.

J is TRBJ1-5 and V is TRBV10-3; 7 bases match TRBD1. The V and J ends lost 4 bases and 4 bases, in that order; junction bases with no gene match: 1. The germline V gene encodes CDR1 ENHRY and CDR2 SYGVKD. The CDR3 loop spans 13 amino acids. The CDR3 sequence: CAISVQGNQPQHF. The CDR3 DNA sequence: TGTGCCATCAGTGTACAGGGGAATCAGCCCCAGCATTTT.

This chain uses TRBV9 with TRBJ2-1, with 11 nucleotides matching TRBD2. Germline CDR1 and CDR2: SGDLS and YYNGEE. The CDR3 has 21 amino acids. V lost 4 bases and J lost 0; bases outside the gene matches: 18. The DNA of the CDR3 is TGTGCCAGCAGCCTGCTGGGCTCTCTAGCGGGAGGCCATAACTCCTACAATGAGCAGTTCTTC. Amino acid sequence: CASSLLGSLAGGHNSYNEQFF.

This clone has just one count. J is TRBJ2-5 and V is TRBV18; 8 bases are shared with TRBD1. The DNA end lines up better with TRBJ2-7; the J call may be wrong. CDR1 and CDR2 from the germline V gene are KGHSH and LQKENI. The CDR3 sequence is 16 residues long. This chain's CDR3 is CASSPYRDRPSYEQYF. The DNA for the CDR3 is TGTGCCAGCTCACCGTACCGGGACAGGCCCTCCTACGAGCAGTACTTC.

This clone was counted between two and nine times. The genes are TRBV19 and TRBJ2-2, with unresolved D. Germline CDR1 reads LNHDA; CDR2 reads SQIVND (reference sequence). The V end was cut by 0 bases, the J end by 6 bases, with 5 bases between. The CDR3 covers 13 residues. CDR3 sequence: CASSIDPAGELFF. CDR3 nucleotide sequence: TGTGCCAGTAGTATAGATCCAGCCGGGGAGCTGTTTTTT.

This chain uses TRBV18 with TRBJ2-2; possible D gene TRBD2, 5 bases. Trimming stripped 3 bases from V and 1 base from J, with 9 bases between. Germline-derived CDR1 and CDR2 are KGHSH and LQKENI. The CDR3 has 15 residues. The CDR3 DNA reads as TGTGCCAGCTCACCTTGGGCGGGGAACACCGGGGAGCTGTTTTTT. Translation: CASSPWAGNTGELFF.

CDR3 in DNA: TGCGCCAGCAGCTTGGACGCAGCGGACACTGAAGCTTTCTTT. This encodes CASSLDAADTEAFF. V gene TRBV5-1 combines with J gene TRBJ1-1; D is unresolved. V was pared by 0 bases and J by 3 bases, with 9 bases between. Per germline, CDR1 SGHRS and CDR2 YFSETQ. CDR3 length: 14 amino acids.

This chain joins TRBV2 and TRBJ2-1; possible D gene TRBD1, 5 bases. The CDR3 is made up of 12 amino acids. In germline, CDR1 is SNHLY, CDR2 FYNNEI. Trimming left V 4 bases short and J 9 bases short, with 10 bases between. CDR3 in amino acids: CASSGPRGEQFF. The CDR3 bases are TGTGCCAGCAGTGGACCAAGGGGTGAGCAGTTCTTC.

J is TRBJ1-3 and V is TRBV6-5; TRBD1 aligns across 7 bases. The CDR3 loop spans 15 amino acids. With V trimmed by 3 bases and J by 0 bases, 2 bases remained unmatched. Germline lookup yields CDR1 MNHEY and CDR2 SVGAGI. The chain's CDR3 is CASSYGDSSGNTIYF. DNA for the CDR3: TGTGCCAGCAGTTATGGGGACAGCTCTGGAAACACCATATATTTT.

This clone was seen a few times. V gene TRBV7-2 combines with J gene TRBJ2-7; 8 bases fit TRBD1. V dropped 5 bases and J dropped 5; count of bases not matched to a gene: 5. The CDR3 spans 13 residues. Germline V lookup: CDR1 SGHTA, CDR2 FQGNSA. The chain's CDR3 is CASSPQGAHEQYF. CDR3 in DNA: TGTGCCAGCAGCCCTCAGGGGGCCCACGAGCAGTACTTC. The full variable domain, its missing parts supplied by reference TRBV7-2 and TRBJ2-7, is GAGVSQSPSNKVTEKGKDVELRCDPISGHTALYWYRQSLGQGLEFLIYFQGNSAPDKSGLPSDRFSAERTGGSVSTLTIQRTQQEDSAVYLCASSPQGAHEQYFGPGTRLTVT.

This clone was found a few times. The chain joins TRBV21-1 to TRBJ2-2; the table's D gene call, TRBD2, was not cross checked with the DNA. TRBV21-1 represents a pseudogene. The CDR3 length is 18 residues. The CDR3 loop is CASSKVCLAGANTGELFF. CDR3 nucleotides: TGTGCCAGCAGCAAAGTGTGCCTAGCGGGGGCGAACACCGGGGAGCTGTTTTTT.

The rearrangement joins TRBV5-1 to TRBJ2-1, with a possible D match to TRBD2 (6 bases). V shed 0 bases and J shed 7 bases, with 14 bases lying between them. The CDR3 has 15 residues. Germline V gives CDR1 SGHRS, CDR2 YFSETQ. CDR3 sequence: CASSLEFGLRNEQFF. The CDR3 DNA is TGCGCCAGCAGCTTGGAATTCGGACTAAGGAATGAGCAGTTCTTC.

This clone was observed once. At one end the junction does not follow the germline gene, possibly because of a read error. The chain combines TRBV7-7 with TRBJ2-1; D is unclear. CDR1 SSHAT and CDR2 FNYEAQ come from the germline V gene (reference sequence). This CDR3 comprises 14 residues. CDR3 DNA: TGTGCTAGCAGCCAAACAAAATACGTGGGCGAGCAGTTCTTC. Protein sequence: CASSQTKYVGEQFF.

The chain links TRBV5-8 to TRBJ1-1; D is unclear. The CDR3 extends over 15 amino acids. The V end was cut by 0 bases, the J end by 0 bases, with 9 bases between. Looked up from germline, CDR1 is SGHTS and CDR2 is YDEGEE. The CDR3 region is CASSLASGLNTEAFF. The CDR3 region has the DNA TGTGCCAGCAGCTTGGCAAGTGGGCTGAACACTGAAGCTTTCTTT.

The rearrangement joins TRBV7-9 to TRBJ1-2; 9 positions match TRBD1. J lost 8 bases, V lost 5 bases, and 12 bases had no gene match. Germline V gene sequence: CDR1 SEHNR, CDR2 FQNEAQ (reference sequence). The CDR3 is 15 amino acids. The CDR3 reads CASSEDLQGARGYTF. Written as DNA, the CDR3 is TGTGCCAGCAGCGAAGACTTACAGGGGGCGCGGGGCTACACCTTC.

The rearrangement links TRBV5-1 to TRBJ2-7; the match to TRBD1 covers 8 bases. Trimming cost V 0 bases and J 1 base; bases outside gene matches: 12. The germline V gene encodes CDR1 SGHRS and CDR2 YFSETQ. CDR3 length equals 18 residues. DNA of the CDR3: TGCGCCAGCAGCTTGGAACCAGGGGGCTTAGCGGCATCCTACGAGCAGTACTTC. As protein: CASSLEPGGLAASYEQYF. The whole variable domain, filled in from reference TRBV5-1 and TRBJ2-7, reads KAGVTQTPRYLIKTRGQQVTLSCSPISGHRSVSWYQQTPGQGLQFLFEYFSETQRNKGNFPGRFSGRQFSNSRSEMNVSTLELGDSALYLCASSLEPGGLAASYEQYFGPGTRLTVT.

This clone has more than one count but fewer than ten. The chain links TRBV7-2 to TRBJ2-3; tentatively, D is TRBD1 (5 bases). The CDR3 is 17 residues long. CDR1 and CDR2 from the germline V gene are SGHTA and FQGNSA. Trimming stripped 5 bases from V and 2 bases from J, with 20 bases between. DNA of the CDR3: TGTGCCAGCAGCCTACTACCCACTGGGGCCCTCACAGATACGCAGTATTTT. Translated, it gives CASSLLPTGALTDTQYF.

The gene calls are TRBV5-5 and TRBJ2-5; 7 bases agree with TRBD2. V lost 4 bases and J lost 4; bases outside the gene matches: 7. The CDR3 has 14 residues. The germline V gene encodes CDR1 SGHKS and CDR2 YYEKEE (reference sequence). As DNA, the CDR3 is TGTGCCAGCAGCCATGCCCCTAGCGGAGAGACCCAGTACTTC. Its protein is CASSHAPSGETQYF. The entire variable domain, with the rest obtained from reference TRBV5-5 and TRBJ2-5, is as follows: DAGVTQSPTHLIKTRGQQVTLRCSPISGHKSVSWYQQVLGQGPQFIFQYYEKEERGRGNFPDRFSARQFPNYSSELNVNALLLGDSALYLCASSHAPSGETQYFGPGTRLLVL.

The rearrangement joins TRBV10-3 to TRBJ1-2, with TRBD1 as a possible D gene (5 bases). Germline V gene data show CDR1 as ENHRY and CDR2 as SYGVKD. The CDR3 length is 12 residues. V was clipped by 3 bases and J by 3 bases, with 5 bases between them. In DNA form, the CDR3 reads TGTGCCATCAGTGAAGGGGACTATGGCTACACCTTC. Amino acids: CAISEGDYGYTF.

The V gene is TRBV6-6, the J gene TRBJ2-7, with a possible D match to TRBD2 (6 bases). V lost 4 bases and J 3 bases, leaving 16 bases between the germline ends. Germline V gene lookup returns CDR1 MNHNY and CDR2 SVGAGI (reference sequence). The CDR3 extends over 15 amino acids. The CDR3 nucleotides are TGTGCCAGCAGTTCAGGTGGAGGGTTAGACTACGAGCAGTACTTC. This sequence encodes CASSSGGGLDYEQYF.

The V call is TRBV19, the J call TRBJ2-5; 12 nucleotides line up with TRBD1. The CDR3 sequence is 16 residues long. Germline V gives CDR1 LNHDA, CDR2 SQIVND (reference sequence). J gave up 4 bases and V 1 base, and 4 bases lay outside the gene matches. The CDR3 DNA is TGTGCCAGTAGTATAGGGGGACAGGGGGCTAGAGAGACCCAGTACTTC. Protein product: CASSIGGQGARETQYF.

This chain connects TRBV28 to TRBJ1-5; 7 nucleotides match TRBD1. Germline values: CDR1 MDHEN, CDR2 SYDVKM. The CDR3 consists of 16 residues. Unmatched junction bases numbered 6, after V lost 2 bases and J lost 2 bases. The CDR3 DNA reads TGTGCCAGCAGTTTACACAGGGGCGTCGGCAATCAGCCCCAGCATTTT. This gives the protein CASSLHRGVGNQPQHF.

Written as DNA, the CDR3 is TGTGCCAGCATCCAGCGTCGCATCTACGAGCAGTACTTC. Protein sequence: CASIQRRIYEQYF. The V call is TRBV7-9, the J call TRBJ2-7; D is uncertain. Trimming removed 7 bases from V and 3 bases from J, with 13 bases in between. The CDR3 spans 13 residues. Germline loops: CDR1 SEHNR, CDR2 FQNEAQ (reference sequence).

The genes are TRBV27 and TRBJ2-7, with D perhaps TRBD2 (6 bases). Trimming pared 4 bases from V and 1 base from J, leaving 8 bases between. The CDR3 has 13 residues. Germline CDR1 and CDR2: MNHEY and SMNVEV (reference sequence). The CDR3 DNA sequence: TGTGCCAGCAGTTCTGGACTATCCTACGAGCAGTACTTC. Protein: CASSSGLSYEQYF.

The rearrangement links TRBV5-1 to TRBJ2-7, with 8 bases aligning to TRBD1. Looked up from germline, CDR1 is SGHRS and CDR2 is YFSETQ. This CDR3 is 14 amino acids long. V was clipped by 0 bases and J by 2 bases; unmatched bases: 1. The CDR3 nucleotides read TGCGCCAGCAGCTTGGGGACAGGGCCCTACGAGCAGTACTTC. It codes for CASSLGTGPYEQYF.